Below, 5 T cell receptor beta chains from the same sample are listed, as sequenced in a study of early T cells in non-severe SARS-CoV-2 infection. One entry per CDR3 protein, called by TCRdb with MiXCR from the 5' RACE reads. The data hold 25,000 to 35,000 distinct CDR3 sequences, with around 5.7% observed a single time. Sequencing was done on a sample of whole blood. Every receptor here comes from an adult who was a healthcare worker with PCR-confirmed SARS-CoV-2 infection or an uninfected control (not recorded which).

This clonotype was picked up many times. The chain couples TRBV6-5 to TRBJ2-1; D is possibly TRBD2 (6 bases). CDR1 is MNHEY and CDR2 is SVGAGI in the germline V gene. The CDR3 is made up of 14 amino acids. The V and J ends lost 0 bases and 6 bases respectively, with 9 bases between them. Here the CDR3 DNA reads TGTGCCAGCAGTTACTCCACTAGCCGCAATGAGCAGTTCTTC. The encoded protein is CASSYSTSRNEQFF.

This clonotype showed up just a few times. This chain uses TRBV2 with TRBJ2-7; TRBD2 agrees at 15 bases. The CDR3 has 13 residues. The V gene's germline CDR1 is SNHLY and CDR2 FYNNEI. V shed 6 bases and J 13 bases; nucleotides not matched to a gene: 7. CDR3 loop: CASRPGTSGRFYV. For the CDR3, the DNA is TGTGCCAGCAGACCCGGGACTAGCGGGAGGTTCTACGTC.

This clonotype was counted ten times or more. The rearrangement uses TRBV21-1 and TRBJ2-1; TRBD1 is taken as the D call from the table, unchecked against the DNA. TRBV21-1 is recorded as a pseudogene. This CDR3 region has 14 residues. In nucleotides, the CDR3 is TGTGCCAGCAGCGCTTTCGTGCCCCACAATGAGCAGTTCTTC. It translates to CASSAFVPHNEQFF.

V gene TRBV7-9 combines with J gene TRBJ2-2; D could derive from TRBD1 or TRBD2 (5 bases each). CDR1 and CDR2 from the germline V gene are SEHNR and FQNEAQ (reference sequence). This CDR3 spans 14 amino acids. Trimming left V 2 bases short and J 4 bases short, with 8 bases between. Here the CDR3 reads CASSLKGSTGELFF. CDR3 sequence (DNA): TGTGCCAGCAGCTTAAAGGGGAGCACCGGGGAGCTGTTTTTT.

This clonotype was recorded many times. The rearrangement links TRBV11-2 to TRBJ1-1; TRBD1 matches at 11 bases. J gave up 1 base and V 4 bases, and 5 bases lay outside the gene matches. The CDR3 totals 16 residues. Germline values: CDR1 SGHAT, CDR2 FQNNGV. The CDR3 bases are TGTGCCAGCAGCTCGGGACAGGGGGTGAAGAACACTGAAGCTTTCTTT. Its translation is CASSSGQGVKNTEAFF.